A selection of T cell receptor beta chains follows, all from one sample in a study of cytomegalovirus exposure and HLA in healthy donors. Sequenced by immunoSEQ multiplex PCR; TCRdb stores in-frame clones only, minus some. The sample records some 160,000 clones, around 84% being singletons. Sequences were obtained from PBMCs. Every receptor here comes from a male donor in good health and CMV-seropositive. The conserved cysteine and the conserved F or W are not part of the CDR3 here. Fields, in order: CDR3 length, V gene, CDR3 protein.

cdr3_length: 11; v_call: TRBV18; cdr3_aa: ASSPYSNQPQH
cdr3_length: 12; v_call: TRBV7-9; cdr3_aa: ASSPSGQGGEQY
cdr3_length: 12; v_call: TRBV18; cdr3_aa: ASSPTGGMTEAF
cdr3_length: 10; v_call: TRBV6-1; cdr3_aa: ASSVGGTPLH
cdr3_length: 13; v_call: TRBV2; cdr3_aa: ASSGTSLSSYEQY
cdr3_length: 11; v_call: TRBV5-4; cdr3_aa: ASSSDRGLGYT
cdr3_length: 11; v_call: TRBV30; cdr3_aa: AWNPGTGSRYT
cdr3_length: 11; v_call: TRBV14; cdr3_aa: ASSQDRGGGYT
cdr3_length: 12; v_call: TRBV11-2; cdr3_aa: ASSLGGGRETQY
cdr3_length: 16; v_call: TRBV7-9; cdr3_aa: ASSNPRLAGVRKETQY
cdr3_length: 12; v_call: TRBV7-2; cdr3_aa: ASSRDLGNTEAF
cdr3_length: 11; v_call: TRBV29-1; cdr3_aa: SVEGKGQFEAF
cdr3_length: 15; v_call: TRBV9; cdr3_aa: ASSVGTGGDQGNTIY
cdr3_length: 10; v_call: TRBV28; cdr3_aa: ASSPLGEPQH
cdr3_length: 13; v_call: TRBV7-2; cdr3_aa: ASSLGSGRNEKLF
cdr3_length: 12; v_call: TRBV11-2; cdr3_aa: ASSLVKRGREQF
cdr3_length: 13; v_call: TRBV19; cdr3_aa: ASSTGAATNYGYT
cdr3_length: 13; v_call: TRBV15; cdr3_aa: ATRFGGTDHTEAF
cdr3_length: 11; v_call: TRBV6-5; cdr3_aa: ASSYPGEYEQY
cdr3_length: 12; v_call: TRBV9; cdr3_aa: ASSLAGSGETQY
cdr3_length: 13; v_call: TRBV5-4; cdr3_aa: ASSTPGQGVHEQY
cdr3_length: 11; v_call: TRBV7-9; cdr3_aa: ASRAGSNQPQH
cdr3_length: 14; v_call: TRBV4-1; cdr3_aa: ASSQDRLAGVGEQF
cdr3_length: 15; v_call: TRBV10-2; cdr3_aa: ASSEFTGAPPYNEQF
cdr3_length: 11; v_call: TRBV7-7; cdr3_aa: ASSLDSWGLQF
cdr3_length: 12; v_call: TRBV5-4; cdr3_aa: ASSFITPNTEAF
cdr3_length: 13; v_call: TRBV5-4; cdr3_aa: ASSFEAGLNTEAF
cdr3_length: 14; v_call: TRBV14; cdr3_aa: ASSPSSGGITDTQY
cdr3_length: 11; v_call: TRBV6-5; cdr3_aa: ASSYSNGYGYT
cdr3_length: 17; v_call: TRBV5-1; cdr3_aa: ASSLGGTRGTAVLDEQY
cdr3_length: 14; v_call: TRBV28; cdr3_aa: ASSLPAGGPTDTQY
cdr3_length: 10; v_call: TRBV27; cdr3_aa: ASLGGVTEAF
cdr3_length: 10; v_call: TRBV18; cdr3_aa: ASSQMEVEAF
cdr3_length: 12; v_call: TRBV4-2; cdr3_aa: ASSQERTTVGQY
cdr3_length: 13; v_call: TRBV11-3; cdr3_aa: ASSRTGTSKETQY